These 32 T cell receptor beta chains were sequenced from one sample in a study of CD8 T cells in Susac syndrome. An amount of RNA that ranged from roughly 0.5 to 1 ug was reverse transcribed with random hexamers. TCRdb ran MiXCR on the immunoSEQ multiplex PCR reads and lists one entry per CDR3 protein. The table lists about 430,000 distinct CDR3 sequences, about 85% of them singletons. The specimen sequenced was CD8+ T cells from PBMCs. The receptors stem from a human donor with multiple sclerosis.

Here the CDR3 DNA reads TGTGCCAGCAGCCAAGATAGGGGGGCTAAGAACACTGAAGCTTTCTTT. Protein: CASSQDRGAKNTEAFF. V gene TRBV3-1 combines with J gene TRBJ1-1; the D gene is possibly TRBD1 (6 bases). Trimming stripped 0 bases from V and 1 base from J, with 12 bases between. The CDR3 sequence is 16 residues long. CDR1 LGHDT and CDR2 YNNKEL come from the germline V gene (reference sequence).

This clonotype has only a few counts. V and J are TRBV6-1 and TRBJ1-4; D is unresolved. The CDR3 totals 15 residues. The ends were cut back, 1 base at V and 6 bases at J, with 12 bases in the middle. The germline gives CDR1 MNHNS, CDR2 SASEGT. The CDR3 region has the DNA TGTGCCAGCAGTGAAGGGGATGGCCCGGATGAAAAACTGTTTTTT. This sequence encodes CASSEGDGPDEKLFF.

The V gene is TRBV20-1, the J gene TRBJ2-5; 12 positions agree with TRBD1. The CDR3 loop spans 18 amino acids. The germline V gene has CDR1 DFQATT and CDR2 SNEGSKA (reference sequence). V was clipped by 1 base and J by 5 bases; unmatched bases: 14. The CDR3 here is CSARAYLPGQGAGETQYF. CDR3 DNA sequence: TGCAGTGCTAGAGCCTACCTCCCGGGACAGGGGGCTGGGGAGACCCAGTACTTC.

This clonotype was seen only once. The gene calls are TRBV5-1 and TRBJ1-1; the match to TRBD1 covers 9 bases. This CDR3 has 15 residues. V was pared by 4 bases and J by 4 bases, with 8 bases of the junction left unmatched. Germline lookup yields CDR1 SGHRS and CDR2 YFSETQ. The CDR3 coding sequence is TGCGCCAGCAGCCCGGGACAGGGCGGCGGCACTGAAGCTTTCTTT. As protein: CASSPGQGGGTEAFF. Using reference TRBV5-1 and TRBJ1-1 for the parts outside the CDR3, the full variable domain is KAGVTQTPRYLIKTRGQQVTLSCSPISGHRSVSWYQQTPGQGLQFLFEYFSETQRNKGNFPGRFSGRQFSNSRSEMNVSTLELGDSALYLCASSPGQGGGTEAFFGQGTRLTVV.

The chain couples TRBV30 to TRBJ2-5; no firm D call. CDR1 is GTSNPN and CDR2 is SVGIG in the germline V gene (reference sequence). This CDR3 is built from 12 residues. Trimming removed 3 bases at V and 0 bases at J, with 5 bases between. CDR3: CAWSPYQETQYF. For the CDR3, the DNA is TGTGCCTGGAGCCCGTACCAAGAGACCCAGTACTTC.

The rearrangement uses TRBV20-1 and TRBJ2-1; tentative D call: TRBD2 (6 bases). The CDR3 has 15 residues. V was pared by 3 bases and J by 2 bases, with 14 bases between. Germline loops: CDR1 DFQATT, CDR2 SNEGSKA (reference sequence). CDR3 in amino acids: CSASSRDSAYNEQFF. In nucleotides, the CDR3 is TGCAGTGCTAGCAGCCGGGACTCCGCCTACAATGAGCAGTTCTTC.

The genes are TRBV29-1 and TRBJ1-2; D is uncertain. CDR1 and CDR2 from the germline V gene are SQVTM and ANQGSEA. V lost 4 bases, J lost 8 bases, and 17 bases lay in between. CDR3 length equals 13 residues. Here the CDR3 DNA reads TGCAGCGTTGTTCCACCTAAGCTAGGCGGCTACACCTTC. Protein product: CSVVPPKLGGYTF.

The chain combines TRBV7-9 with TRBJ1-4; weak D call: TRBD1 (5 bases). CDR1 and CDR2 from the germline V gene are SEHNR and FQNEAQ (reference sequence). Trimming took off 4 bases at V and 8 bases at J, with 17 bases between the two ends. The CDR3 has 15 residues. The CDR3 reads CASSSVRGEWEKLFF. The CDR3 DNA is TGTGCCAGCAGCTCGGTTCGGGGGGAGTGGGAAAAACTGTTTTTT.

V usage is TRBV6-4 and J usage is TRBJ2-1, with D perhaps TRBD1 (5 bases). This CDR3 has 16 residues. Germline-derived CDR1 and CDR2 are MRHNA and SNTAGT. Trimming removed 3 bases at V and 0 bases at J, with 12 bases between. The CDR3 DNA sequence: TGTGCCAGCAGTGAAGCAGGGATGAGCTCCTACAATGAGCAGTTCTTC. Translation: CASSEAGMSSYNEQFF.

J is TRBJ2-7 and V is TRBV6-6; D is possibly TRBD2 (6 bases). The V end was cut by 5 bases, the J end by 2 bases, with 19 bases between. Looked up from germline, CDR1 is MNHNY and CDR2 is SVGAGI (reference sequence). There are 16 residues in the CDR3. The CDR3 loop is CASSREVREATYEQYF. For the CDR3, the DNA is TGTGCCAGCAGTCGAGAAGTAAGGGAGGCGACCTACGAGCAGTACTTC.

The chain couples TRBV4-1 to TRBJ2-2; D gene uncertain. The CDR3 has 16 amino acids. Germline lookup yields CDR1 MGHRA and CDR2 YSYEKL. V lost 1 base, J lost 3 bases, and 12 bases lay in between. The CDR3 here is CASSQVTTEHTGELFF. CDR3 DNA sequence: TGCGCCAGCAGCCAAGTCACTACAGAACACACCGGGGAGCTGTTTTTT.

This clonotype was observed a single time. V gene TRBV9 combines with J gene TRBJ2-6; perhaps TRBD2 as D (5 bases). Trimming took off 4 bases at V and 2 bases at J, with 10 bases between the two ends. Germline lookup yields CDR1 SGDLS and CDR2 YYNGEE. This CDR3 comprises 15 residues. The CDR3 reads CASSPSGTGANVLTF. The CDR3 nucleotides are TGTGCCAGCAGCCCCTCCGGGACTGGGGCCAACGTCCTGACTTTC.

The genes are TRBV6-2 or TRBV6-3 and TRBJ2-1; 7 positions match TRBD2. CDR3 length equals 13 residues. Unmatched junction bases numbered 6, after V lost 10 bases and J lost 3 bases. The germline gives CDR1 MNHEY, CDR2 SVGEGT. The CDR3 reads CATEAGVYNEQFF. The CDR3 region has the DNA TGTGCCACCGAGGCGGGGGTCTACAATGAGCAGTTCTTC.

CDR3 coding DNA: TGTGCCAGCAGCGGACCGGGACACTTCTACGAGCAGTACTTC. It is translated as CASSGPGHFYEQYF. The gene calls are TRBV5-5 and TRBJ2-7; possibly TRBD1 for D (6 bases). Trimming removed 4 bases from V and 3 bases from J, with 14 bases in between. The germline gives CDR1 SGHKS, CDR2 YYEKEE (reference sequence). The length of the CDR3 is 14 residues.

This sequence joins TRBV5-1 and TRBJ1-1, with a tentative D call TRBD1 (6 bases). V was trimmed by 5 bases and J by 7 bases, leaving 9 bases between them. The CDR3 runs 11 residues. Germline V gene lookup returns CDR1 SGHRS and CDR2 YFSETQ. The CDR3 sequence: CASRGQREAFF. CDR3 DNA sequence: TGCGCCAGCAGAGGACAGCGTGAAGCTTTCTTT.

The chain couples TRBV10-1 to TRBJ2-5; TRBD1 aligns across 7 bases. CDR1 WNHNN and CDR2 SYGVQD come from the germline V gene (reference sequence). The CDR3 totals 14 residues. V lost 7 bases to trimming and J lost 1 base; unmatched junction nucleotides: 6. CDR3: CASTNRDSQETQYF. The CDR3 coding sequence is TGCGCCAGCACGAACCGGGACAGCCAAGAGACCCAGTACTTC.

V usage is TRBV14 and J usage is TRBJ2-1; 10 bases fit TRBD2. Germline loops: CDR1 SGHDN, CDR2 FVKESK. V trimming: 2 bases; J trimming: 6 bases; junction bases outside the gene matches: 1. The CDR3 consists of 14 residues. CDR3 in amino acids: CASSQIAGGNEQFF. The CDR3 nucleotides read TGTGCCAGCAGCCAAATAGCGGGAGGCAATGAGCAGTTCTTC.

J is TRBJ2-5 and V is TRBV2; D possibly matches TRBD1 or TRBD2 (5 bases each). This CDR3 spans 16 amino acids. V was pared by 6 bases and J by 0 bases, with 17 bases between. The germline CDR1 and CDR2 sequences are SNHLY and FYNNEI. The CDR3 DNA reads TGTGCCAGCAGCCGAGGGGTGCGAGAGCACCAAGAGACCCAGTACTTC. Protein sequence: CASSRGVREHQETQYF.

The J gene is TRBJ1-1, the V gene TRBV2; no reliable D call. V was shortened by 11 bases and J by 0 bases, with 10 bases between the two germline ends. The CDR3 runs 12 residues. Germline CDR1 is SNHLY and CDR2 is FYNNEI. The DNA for the CDR3 is TGTGCCTCTCAGCTAATGAACACTGAAGCTTTCTTT. Translated, it gives CASQLMNTEAFF.

This chain uses TRBV4-1 with TRBJ2-5; the match to TRBD1 covers 9 bases. The CDR3 runs to 15 residues. With 0 bases clipped from V and 9 bases from J, the junction kept 8 bases outside the gene matches. Germline assignment: CDR1 MGHRA and CDR2 YSYEKL. CDR3 region: CASSQETGGGEAQYF. The CDR3 DNA sequence: TGCGCCAGCAGCCAAGAGACAGGGGGTGGGGAGGCCCAGTACTTC.

J is TRBJ2-2 and V is TRBV7-9, with D possibly TRBD1 on 7 matching bases. This CDR3 is 15 amino acids long. Trimming left V 5 bases short and J 7 bases short, with 17 bases between. Looked up from germline, CDR1 is SEHNR and CDR2 is FQNEAQ (reference sequence). The CDR3 spells CASSPGGGGIGELFF. The CDR3 DNA is TGTGCCAGCAGCCCCGGAGGAGGGGGCATCGGGGAGCTGTTTTTT.

The chain recombines TRBV5-1 with TRBJ1-1; TRBD1 matches at 7 bases. The germline CDR1 and CDR2 sequences are SGHRS and YFSETQ. The CDR3 has 15 amino acids. The junction had 6 bases not matched to a gene; V was cut back by 3 bases and J by 1 base. The CDR3: CASSSRGTENTEAFF. CDR3 nucleotide sequence: TGCGCCAGCAGCTCCCGCGGGACAGAGAACACTGAAGCTTTCTTT.

This clonotype was picked up one time. The genes are TRBV4-1 and TRBJ1-1; D call uncertain. Germline V gene sequence: CDR1 MGHRA, CDR2 YSYEKL. The CDR3 covers 12 residues. Trimming took off 0 bases at V and 7 bases at J, with 6 bases between the two ends. The CDR3 DNA reads TGCGCCAGCAGCCAAGACGGTGGTGAAGCTTTCTTT. Residues: CASSQDGGEAFF.

This sequence joins TRBV7-9 and TRBJ1-2, with D perhaps matching TRBD1 (6 bases). This CDR3 is 13 amino acids long. In germline, CDR1 is SEHNR, CDR2 FQNEAQ (reference sequence). The V end was cut by 5 bases, the J end by 8 bases, with 15 bases between. CDR3 nucleotide sequence: TGTGCCAGCAGCCCGCCCGACAGGTACGGCTACACCTTC. Protein: CASSPPDRYGYTF. Complete variable domain (other parts from reference TRBV7-9 and TRBJ1-2): DTGVSQNPRHKITKRGQNVTFRCDPISEHNRLYWYRQTLGQGPEFLTYFQNEAQLEKSRLLSDRFSAERPKGSFSTLEIQRTEQGDSAMYLCASSPPDRYGYTFGSGTRLTVV.

The genes are TRBV30 and TRBJ2-7; the D is unclear. The germline CDR1 and CDR2 sequences are GTSNPN and SVGIG (reference sequence). The CDR3 has 11 amino acids. V lost 3 bases and J 6 bases, leaving 9 bases between the germline ends. CDR3 nucleotides: TGTGCCTGGAGAAGGGCTCCCGAGCAGTACTTC. Its translation is CAWRRAPEQYF.

The chain carries TRBV5-1 and TRBJ2-1; 13 positions match TRBD2. CDR1 and CDR2 (germline): SGHRS, YFSETQ. The CDR3 spans 17 residues. After removal of 0 bases from V and 3 bases from J, the junction contained 3 bases not matched to a gene. CDR3 region: CASSLGTSGGHYNEQFF. CDR3 DNA: TGCGCCAGCAGCTTGGGGACTAGCGGGGGCCACTACAATGAGCAGTTCTTC.

DNA for the CDR3: TGTGCCAGCAGTTTCAGCGATAACACTGAAGCTTTCTTT. Translating gives CASSFSDNTEAFF. The chain links TRBV12-3 or TRBV12-4 to TRBJ1-1; D not resolved. The germline V and J ends were trimmed by 3 bases and 2 bases, with 7 bases remaining between them. This CDR3 spans 13 amino acids.

This clonotype showed up just a few times. The chain uses TRBV19 and TRBJ1-5; unclear D gene. This CDR3 has 15 residues. Germline CDR1 LNHDA, CDR2 SQIVND (reference sequence). Deletions cut 5 bases from V and 2 bases from J, with 13 bases between. The CDR3 sequence is CASSLSRVGNQPQHF. The CDR3 DNA reads as TGTGCCAGTAGTCTGTCGAGGGTAGGCAATCAGCCCCAGCATTTT.

The chain uses TRBV25-1 and TRBJ2-1, with a possible D match to TRBD2 (5 bases). CDR1 and CDR2 (germline): MGHDK, SYGVNS. The CDR3 has 12 amino acids. V was cut by 6 bases and J by 8 bases, with 11 bases left in between. The DNA for the CDR3 is TGTGCCAGCAGCACCCCCGGGGATGAGCAGTTCTTC. Protein product: CASSTPGDEQFF.

The rearrangement joins TRBV7-6 to TRBJ2-5; 7 bases map to TRBD2. CDR3 length: 16 amino acids. The ends lost 5 bases at V and 3 bases at J; junction bases unmatched: 12. The V gene's germline CDR1 is SGHVS and CDR2 FNYEAQ. The CDR3 nucleotides read TGTGCCAGCAGCCCCACCCAGTCTAGCGGAAAAGAGACCCAGTACTTC. It specifies CASSPTQSSGKETQYF.

The V call is TRBV11-2, the J call TRBJ2-1, with 10 positions matching TRBD1. Germline values: CDR1 SGHAT, CDR2 FQNNGV. V lost 4 bases to trimming and J lost 7 bases; unmatched junction nucleotides: 7. The CDR3 loop spans 15 amino acids. The CDR3 DNA is TGTGCCAGCAGCTCGACAGGGGGCGCGGCAAATGAGCAGTTCTTC. Translating gives CASSSTGGAANEQFF.

This chain uses TRBV30 with TRBJ1-1, with D perhaps TRBD1 (5 bases). V was cut by 0 bases and J by 3 bases, with 11 bases left in between. Germline lookup yields CDR1 GTSNPN and CDR2 SVGIG (reference sequence). CDR3 length: 14 amino acids. The CDR3 nucleotides are TGTGCCTGGAGTGTGAGGGGCTACCACACTGAAGCTTTCTTT. Protein: CAWSVRGYHTEAFF.